The 15 T cell receptor beta chains below were found in one sample sequenced in a study of CD8+CD57+ T cells in acquired aplastic anemia. The study profiled TCR beta VDJ and CDR3 using genomic DNA as template. Each CDR3 protein gets one entry after TCRdb re-called the reads with MiXCR. Here the sample spans roughly 420,000 distinct CDR3 sequences, approximately 70% being singletons. The sequenced sample was sorted CD4+, CD8+, or CD8+CD57+ T cells (not recorded which) from PBMCs. These receptors came from a human donor in good health, serving as a control.

About this clonotype itself: One end of the junction does not line up with germline, which may come from a read error. V is TRBV5-1 and J is TRBJ2-1, with D perhaps TRBD1 (6 bases). The length of the CDR3 is 15 residues. Looked up from germline, CDR1 is SGHRS and CDR2 is YFSETQ. The CDR3 nucleotides read TGCGCCAGCAGATTCACAGGGAGCTCCGACAATGAGCAGTTCTTC. Residues: CASRFTGSSDNEQFF.

The chain recombines TRBV20-1 with TRBJ2-1; D possibly corresponds to TRBD2 (5 bases). The CDR3 consists of 13 residues. Germline CDR1 is DFQATT and CDR2 is SNEGSKA (reference sequence). CDR3 sequence (DNA): TGCAGCGTTGGAGGAGGACTTTACACACAGCAGTTCTTC. As protein: CSVGGGLYTQQFF.

The chain employs TRBV9 and TRBJ2-1; tentatively, D is TRBD2 (5 bases). Trimming cost V 4 bases and J 8 bases, with 25 bases left between them. Germline V gives CDR1 SGDLS, CDR2 YYNGEE. The CDR3 is 17 residues long. The CDR3 coding sequence is TGTGCCAGCAGCTTAGAGTCACCGGGGAATGAGCAGTATGAGCAGTTCTTC. The encoded protein is CASSLESPGNEQYEQFF.

The table lists this clonotype with many counts. V is TRBV12-3 or TRBV12-4 and J is TRBJ1-5; 7 nucleotides agree with TRBD1. The CDR3 has 16 residues. Unmatched junction bases numbered 14, after V lost 5 bases and J lost 7 bases. Here the CDR3 DNA reads TGTGCCAGCAGTCCCCAGACAGGGCGATTAAAACAGCCCCAGCATTTT. Its protein product is CASSPQTGRLKQPQHF.

Points on this clonotype: This likely comes from a read error, as the CDR3 has no conserved phenylalanine or tryptophan at its end. It is unclear where the CDR3 begins or ends on the DNA, so no DNA is shown, and the CDR3 is as TCRdb lists it. This chain uses TRBV2 with TRBJ1-6. Inclusive of both ends, the CDR3 amounts to 15 amino acids. Germline CDR1 reads SNHLY; CDR2 reads FYNNEI. The CDR3 here is CASTSPQEYRYTFGS.

The chain has TRBV6-4 and TRBJ1-4; 8 bases map to TRBD1. The CDR3 totals 15 residues. Germline CDR1 reads MRHNA; CDR2 reads SNTAGT. V was clipped by 10 bases and J by 7 bases; unmatched bases: 14. The CDR3 reads CAISDYGQGAEKLFF. In DNA, the CDR3 is TGTGCCATTTCTGATTATGGGCAGGGGGCTGAAAAACTGTTTTTT.

J is TRBJ2-1 and V is TRBV19; D perhaps matches TRBD2 (6 bases). This CDR3 has 12 amino acids. The germline V gene has CDR1 LNHDA and CDR2 SQIVND (reference sequence). V was cut by 9 bases and J by 9 bases, with 15 bases left in between. The CDR3 region is CASTGVFGEQFF. The CDR3 DNA sequence: TGTGCCAGCACGGGGGTCTTCGGTGAGCAGTTCTTC.

As for this clonotype: Relative to the germline gene, one junction end is altered; a read error may explain this. V usage is TRBV28 and J usage is TRBJ2-1, with 11 bases identical to TRBD2. Germline CDR1 is MDHEN and CDR2 is SYDVKM. The CDR3 sequence is 15 residues long. The CDR3 nucleotides are TGTGCCAGCAGTTTGATAGCGGGAGGGAACAATGAGCAGCTCTTC. It specifies CASSLIAGGNNEQLF.

This clonotype has more than one count but fewer than ten. J is TRBJ2-7 and V is TRBV2; 8 nucleotides agree with TRBD2. V shed 11 bases and J 2 bases; nucleotides not matched to a gene: 5. This CDR3 is built from 12 residues. Germline V lookup: CDR1 SNHLY, CDR2 FYNNEI. CDR3 loop: CAVLAGPYEQYF. The CDR3 DNA sequence: TGTGCCGTGTTAGCGGGGCCCTACGAGCAGTACTTC.

With regard to this clonotype: A read error is likely, as this CDR3 ends without the conserved phenylalanine or tryptophan. No DNA is shown, since the ends of the CDR3 on it are uncertain; the CDR3 is the one TCRdb lists. This rearrangement joins TRBV7-3 to TRBJ1-2. Including both end residues, the CDR3 is 13 amino acids long. From germline, CDR1 is SGHTA and CDR2 FQGTGA. The chain's CDR3 is CASSLGTDTQYFC.

This chain links TRBV7-2 with TRBJ1-1; D remains unclear. The CDR3 runs 16 residues. Per germline, CDR1 SGHTA and CDR2 FQGNSA. Trimming pared 3 bases from V and 7 bases from J, leaving 21 bases between. The CDR3 nucleotides are TGTGCCAGCAGCTTCGGAGGTGGGCGGGTGTACAATGAAGCTTTCTTT. This codes for CASSFGGGRVYNEAFF.

The chain recombines TRBV20-1 with TRBJ2-7; 11 nucleotides agree with TRBD2. CDR1 is DFQATT, CDR2 SNEGSKA, per germline (reference sequence). The CDR3 consists of 14 residues. V shed 5 bases, J shed 3 bases, and the junction held 6 bases outside the gene matches. The CDR3 bases are TGCAGTGCTCCTCTAGCGGGGGGTCGCTACGAGCAGTACTTC. The encoded protein is CSAPLAGGRYEQYF.

The chain links TRBV9 to TRBJ2-3; TRBD1 aligns across 7 bases. CDR3 length equals 17 residues. The V and J ends lost 1 base and 0 bases, in that order; junction bases with no gene match: 8. In germline, CDR1 is SGDLS, CDR2 YYNGEE. The CDR3 spells CASSVRWDSSSTDTQYF. CDR3 sequence (DNA): TGTGCCAGCAGCGTACGCTGGGACAGTTCTAGCACAGATACGCAGTATTTT.

This chain connects TRBV10-3 to TRBJ1-1; a weak D match, TRBD1 (5 bases). Trimming cost V 6 bases and J 6 bases, with 8 bases left between them. The CDR3 is 11 residues long. Per germline, CDR1 ENHRY and CDR2 SYGVKD. For the CDR3, the DNA is TGTGCCATCAGGGGACGCGCTGAAGCTTTCTTT. Amino acids: CAIRGRAEAFF.

This clonotype was observed once. This rearrangement joins TRBV2 to TRBJ2-5; 8 positions match TRBD2. With V trimmed by 6 bases and J by 12 bases, 12 bases remained unmatched. Germline V CDR1 and CDR2: SNHLY, FYNNEI. The CDR3 contains 13 residues. The CDR3 sequence: CASRLLAGGSEYF. The CDR3 DNA is TGTGCCAGCAGGTTACTTGCGGGGGGATCCGAGTACTTC.